The present T cell receptor beta chain was sequenced within a study of blood T cell repertoires in COVID-19 (dated by TCRdb to about 2020). Regarding the complete study: Samples from collaborators originated in the United States, Italy and Spain and spanned both the acute and convalescent phases of COVID-19. The prospective study material was composed of cDNA or gDNA derived from T cells, B-cell-depleted T cells, or PBMCs. The dataset comprised deeply sampled blood TCRbeta repertoires from subjects exposed to, actively infected with, or recovered from COVID-19. The repertoires were released in a freely available public database intended as a resource for research on the immune response to SARS-CoV-2. Samples came from the ongoing ImmuneRACE study (first 160 participants) plus 1,254 subjects from 6 global collaborators. The sample metadata nearly always contained a de-identified subject ID, COVID-19 status, age in years and sex. Where available, HLA class I and class II types were obtained from metadata supplied by the sample provider rather than from assay-based typing.

The collaborating institutions used their own protocols to collect whole blood in K2EDTA tubes. Collaborator samples were shipped for TCRbeta analysis as frozen whole blood, isolated PBMCs, or DNA extracted from either sample type. With regard to this clone: No cognate antigen has been identified for it. No much larger clone is present one base from it, and per-base qualities are unavailable.

What the authors observed across the whole study: Clinical and demographic metadata were provided uncurated, with the amount varying by source and participant.

The cysteine opens and the phenylalanine closes a CDR3 of 14 amino acids. Only CDR3 DNA remains: 42 bases, in frame from the first base. V and J are truncated by 8 bases and 0 bases respectively, leaving an intervening sequence of 12 bases. From the germline V gene, CDR1 is SNHLY and CDR2 is FYNNEI. The immunoSEQ Assay, a bias-controlled multiplex PCR, was used to amplify TCRbeta CDR3 regions from genomic DNA. In the authors' own workflow: Within the assay, amplification of reference gene primers was used to estimate how many nucleated cells each sample contained. Sequence reads were collapsed and filtered to measure the absolute abundance of every unique TCRbeta CDR3 rearrangement. For each sample, productive Simpson clonality was calculated by taking the square root of Simpson's diversity index across productive rearrangements. TCRdb retrieved this table from immuneACCESS and kept in-frame rearrangements only. Not all clones are present; in checked studies, unresolved V genes account for under half, and no reason is known for the remainder. From that table come the V and J calls and clone size; the DNA was used to work out D and trimming. The sample profile shows about 200,000 clones; over 70% of them were found once. In total, the top ten clones hold around 6.9% of the sample.

The sequenced sample was peripheral blood. The clonotype comes from a man aged 60-69 years with acute or convalescent COVID-19. Recombination connected TRBV2 to TRBJ2-3, and perhaps TRBD2 as D gene, on 6 matching bases. The DNA reads TGTGCCAGCTGGGACTGGACTAGCACAGATACGCAGTATTTT. The translation is CASWDWTSTDTQYF. Reference TRBV2 and TRBJ2-3 genes cover what lies past the CDR3, so the full variable domain is EPEVTQTPSHQVTQMGQEVILRCVPISNHLYFYWYRQILGQKVEFLVSFYNNEISEKSEIFDDQFSVERPDGSNFTLKIRSTKLEDSAMYFCASWDWTSTDTQYFGPGTRLTVL.